This T cell receptor beta chain is from a study of identifying expanded T cells in peripheral blood. Study-level findings and limits: Technical replicates showed roughly 1.2 changed clones; approximately 2 weeks approximately 16; four weeks 19.

The CDR3 is 15 residues long. The junction had 9 bases not matched to a gene; V was cut back by 2 bases and J by 5 bases. From germline, CDR1 is SEHNR and CDR2 FQNEAQ (reference sequence). Collection occurred without any documented infections or immune events in donors. Assay used: immunoSEQ multiplex PCR; TCRdb lists only in-frame clones, some missing. The repertoire consists of some 100,000 clones, with about 85% occurring once and the leading ten covering 6.5% to 9%. To note about this clone: Its antigen is still unknown.

The chain carries TRBV7-9 and TRBJ2-7; 7 bases line up with TRBD1. Sample: blood. This sequence was found in a person between 18 and 75 years old in good health. The DNA of the CDR3 is TGTGCCAGCAGCTTAAATCAGGGACAGCGGAACGAGCAGTACTTC. Translating it yields CASSLNQGQRNEQYF.